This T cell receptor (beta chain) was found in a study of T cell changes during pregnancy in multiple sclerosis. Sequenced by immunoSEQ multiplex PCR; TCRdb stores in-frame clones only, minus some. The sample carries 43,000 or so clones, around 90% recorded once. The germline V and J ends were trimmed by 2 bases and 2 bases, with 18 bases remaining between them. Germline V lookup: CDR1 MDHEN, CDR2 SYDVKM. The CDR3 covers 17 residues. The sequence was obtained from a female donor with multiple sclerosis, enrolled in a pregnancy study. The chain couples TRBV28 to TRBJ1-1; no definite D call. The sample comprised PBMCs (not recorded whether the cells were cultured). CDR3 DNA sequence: TGTGCCAGCAGTTTAGCGGTTTTGAGGGCCCCCAACACTGAAGCTTTCTTT. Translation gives CASSLAVLRAPNTEAFF.